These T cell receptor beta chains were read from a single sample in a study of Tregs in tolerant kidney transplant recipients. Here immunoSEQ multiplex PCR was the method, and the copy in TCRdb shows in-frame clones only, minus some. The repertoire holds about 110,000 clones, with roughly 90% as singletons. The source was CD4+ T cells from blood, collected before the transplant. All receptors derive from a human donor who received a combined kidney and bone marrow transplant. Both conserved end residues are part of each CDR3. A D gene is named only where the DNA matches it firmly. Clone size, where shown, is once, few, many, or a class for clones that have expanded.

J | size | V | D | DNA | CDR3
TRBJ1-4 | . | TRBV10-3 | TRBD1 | TGTGCCATCAAGGCAGGGGGCGGCGAAAAACTGTTTTTT | CAIKAGGGEKLFF
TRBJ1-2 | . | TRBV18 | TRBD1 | TGTGCCAGCTCACCCCCTGACAGGGGGGCTTCTGGCTACACCTTC | CASSPPDRGASGYTF
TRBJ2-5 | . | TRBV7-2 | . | TGTGCCAGCAGCTTAGGACTGTGGGAGACCCAGTACTTC | CASSLGLWETQYF
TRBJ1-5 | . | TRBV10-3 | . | TGTGCCATCAGTACAGGACAGCCTAATCAGCCCCAGCATTTT | CAISTGQPNQPQHF
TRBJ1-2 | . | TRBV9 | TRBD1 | TGTGCCAGCAGCGTAGGGGGGACAGAGCTCTACACCTTC | CASSVGGTELYTF
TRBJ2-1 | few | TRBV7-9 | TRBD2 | TGTGCCAGCAGCCGAGCGGGGGCTAGCGGGGCTCAGGGGCAGTTCTTC | CASSRAGASGAQGQFF
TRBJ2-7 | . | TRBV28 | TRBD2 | TGTGCCAGCATGGGGACTAGCGGGAGGTACGAGCAGTACTTC | CASMGTSGRYEQYF
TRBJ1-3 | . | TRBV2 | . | TGTGCCAGCAGGGCGCGGACAGACTCTGGAAACACCATATATTTT | CASRARTDSGNTIYF
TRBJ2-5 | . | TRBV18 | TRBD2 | TGTGCCAGCTCACCCATCACTAGCGGGGGCTCGGCAGGGACCCAGTACTTC | CASSPITSGGSAGTQYF
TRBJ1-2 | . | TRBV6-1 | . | TGTGCCAGCAGAACAGGGCTGCGTAACTATGGCTACACCTTC | CASRTGLRNYGYTF
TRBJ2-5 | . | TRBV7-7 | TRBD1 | TGTGCCAGCAGCTTAGGGGGGGACAGGGCTGAGACCCAGTACTTC | CASSLGGDRAETQYF
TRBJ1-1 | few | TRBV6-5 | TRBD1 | TGTGCCAGCAGCTTGGACAGGGCTGGGGAAGCTTTCTTT | CASSLDRAGEAFF
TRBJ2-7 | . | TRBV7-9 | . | TGTGCCAGCAGCTTAGCGGGGGGAGGGCCTACGGGACATTACTACGAGCAGTACTTC | CASSLAGGGPTGHYYEQYF
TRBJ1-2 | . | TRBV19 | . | TGTGCCAGTAGTACCCTCATCCTGCGAAGGGGGAGAGATGGCTACACCTTC | CASSTLILRRGRDGYTF
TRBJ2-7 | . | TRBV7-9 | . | TGTGCCAGCAGCTTAGTACCGGGACATCTCTACGAGCAGTACTTC | CASSLVPGHLYEQYF
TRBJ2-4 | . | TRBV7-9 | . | TGTGCCAGCAGCTTAGTAGTTGAAAACATTCAGTACTTC | CASSLVVENIQYF
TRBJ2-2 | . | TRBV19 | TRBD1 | TGTGCCAGTAGTGGCCGGGACAGGCACACCGGGGAGCTGTTTTTT | CASSGRDRHTGELFF
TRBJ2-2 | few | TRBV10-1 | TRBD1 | TGCGCCAGCAGTCCCGGGACAGGGGGCGCCGGGAACACCGGGGAGCTGTTTTTT | CASSPGTGGAGNTGELFF
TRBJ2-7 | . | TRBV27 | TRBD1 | TGTGCCAGCAGTCCCGGGACAGGGATCTCCTACGAGCAGTACTTC | CASSPGTGISYEQYF
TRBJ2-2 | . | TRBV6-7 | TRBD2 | TGTGCCAGCAGTCAGCTAGCGGGAGATGGGCTGGACACCGGGGAGCTGTTTTTT | CASSQLAGDGLDTGELFF
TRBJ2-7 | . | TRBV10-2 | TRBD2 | TGCGCCAGCGGGGACCACGGGGGGTTGGAGTACTTC | CASGDHGGLEYF
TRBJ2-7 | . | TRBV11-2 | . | TGTGCCAGCAGCTTAGATCGCCTGCGGGAGCAGTACTTC | CASSLDRLREQYF
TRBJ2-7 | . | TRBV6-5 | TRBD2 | TGTGCCAGCAGTTACTCATCCCTAGCGGGATACTACGAGCAGTACTTC | CASSYSSLAGYYEQYF
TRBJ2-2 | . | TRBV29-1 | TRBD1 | TGCAGCGTTCCCAGGGGGACAGGGGTAACCGGGGAGCTGTTTTTT | CSVPRGTGVTGELFF
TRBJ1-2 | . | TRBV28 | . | TGTGCCAGCAGTGCTTTGGGGCTGCGCTCCACCTTC | CASSALGLRSTF
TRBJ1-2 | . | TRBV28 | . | TGTGCCAGCAGTTTGGGGTCGGACATTTATGGCTACACCTTC | CASSLGSDIYGYTF
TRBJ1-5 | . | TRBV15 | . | TGTGCCACCTGGGCGGGCGCGGCCCGCAATCAGCCCCAGCATTTT | CATWAGAARNQPQHF
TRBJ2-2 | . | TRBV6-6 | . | TGTGCCAGCAGTTACACTACCGGGGAGCTGTTTTTT | CASSYTTGELFF
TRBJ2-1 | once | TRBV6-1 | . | TGTGCCAGCAGTGAAGTCGCGGGGCAGTTCTTC | CASSEVAGQFF
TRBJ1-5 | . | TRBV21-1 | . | TGTGCCAGCAGCAAAGTGGCAGGGCGCCGAGGAGATGGCAATCAGCCCCAGCATTTT | CASSKVAGRRGDGNQPQHF
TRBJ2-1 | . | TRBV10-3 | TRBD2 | TGTGCCATCAGTACCGGGACTAGCGGGAGCCATGAGCAGTTCTTC | CAISTGTSGSHEQFF
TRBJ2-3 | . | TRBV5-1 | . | TGCGCCAGCAGCTTGGGTGGCCCAAGCACAGATACGCAGTATTTT | CASSLGGPSTDTQYF
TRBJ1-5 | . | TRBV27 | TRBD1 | TGTGCCAGCAGTCCTAGGACAGGCGACAATCAGCCCCAGCATTTT | CASSPRTGDNQPQHF
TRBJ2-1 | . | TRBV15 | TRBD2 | TGTGCCACCAGCAGTCGTAGCGGGGCTCGCAATGAGCAGTTCTTC | CATSSRSGARNEQFF
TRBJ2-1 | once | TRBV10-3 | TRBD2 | TGTGCCATCACTGCCGGGACTAGCGGGGGGATTGTGGACAATGAGCAGTTCTTC | CAITAGTSGGIVDNEQFF
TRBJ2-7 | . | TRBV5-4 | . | TGTGCCAGCAGCCCCATGCCGCTACCCGACGAGCAGTACTTC | CASSPMPLPDEQYF
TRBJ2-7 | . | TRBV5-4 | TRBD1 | TGTGCCAGCAGCTCGGGACAGGGGAATTCCTACGAGCAGTACTTC | CASSSGQGNSYEQYF
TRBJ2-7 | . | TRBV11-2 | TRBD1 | TGTGCCAGCAGCATCCGGACAGGGGACTACGAGCAGTACTTC | CASSIRTGDYEQYF
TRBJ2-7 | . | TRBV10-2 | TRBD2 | TGCGCCAGCACCCCTCTAGCGGGATCCTACGAGCAGTACTTC | CASTPLAGSYEQYF
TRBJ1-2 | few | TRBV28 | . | TGTGCCAGCAGTTTAAGTGGAGGGCAAGGCTACACCTTC | CASSLSGGQGYTF
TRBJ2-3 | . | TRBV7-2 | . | TGTGCCAGCAGCTTAGGGGGGGCAGATACGCAGTATTTT | CASSLGGADTQYF
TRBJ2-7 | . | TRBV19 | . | TGTGCCAGTAGTATAACCTCAAGGGGTCAATACGAGCAGTACTTC | CASSITSRGQYEQYF
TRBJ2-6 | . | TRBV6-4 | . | TGTGCCAGCAGTGACTCTGTTCAACCCAGCTCTGGGGCCAACGTCCTGACTTTC | CASSDSVQPSSGANVLTF
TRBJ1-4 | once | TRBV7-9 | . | TGTGCCAGCAGCCTGCTCCGGGGGGGAAATGAAAAACTGTTTTTT | CASSLLRGGNEKLFF
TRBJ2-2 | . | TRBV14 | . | TGTGCCAGCAGCCCCAGGGTGGGTGGCACCGGGGAGCTGTTTTTT | CASSPRVGGTGELFF
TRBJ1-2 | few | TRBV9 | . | TGTGCCAGCAGCGTCGGGGACTATGGCTACACCTTC | CASSVGDYGYTF
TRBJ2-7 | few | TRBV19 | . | TGTGCCAGTAGTACGACTAGTCCGGGCGAGCAGTACTTC | CASSTTSPGEQYF
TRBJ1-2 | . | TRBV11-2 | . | TGTGCCAGCAGCTTAGGCAGGGATTACCATGGCTACACCTTC | CASSLGRDYHGYTF
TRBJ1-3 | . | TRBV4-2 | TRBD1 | TGTGCCAGCAGCCCCGCCCAGGGGGACCGAGGCACCATATATTTT | CASSPAQGDRGTIYF
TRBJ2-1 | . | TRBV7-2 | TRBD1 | TGTGCCACACAACAGGGGGCGTACAATGAGCAGTTCTTC | CATQQGAYNEQFF
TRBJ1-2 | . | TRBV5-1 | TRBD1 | TGCGCCAGCAGCACAGGACAGGGGAGTTGGGGCTACACCTTC | CASSTGQGSWGYTF
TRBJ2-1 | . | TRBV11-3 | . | TGTGCCAGCAGCTTCATGGCTAGCACGCACAATGAGCAGTTCTTC | CASSFMASTHNEQFF
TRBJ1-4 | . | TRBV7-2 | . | TGTGCCAGCAGCTACATGTTGGCAACTAATGAAAAACTGTTTTTT | CASSYMLATNEKLFF
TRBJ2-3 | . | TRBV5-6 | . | TGTGCCAGCAGCTTGGGGAGGGCGGGCACAGATACGCAGTATTTT | CASSLGRAGTDTQYF